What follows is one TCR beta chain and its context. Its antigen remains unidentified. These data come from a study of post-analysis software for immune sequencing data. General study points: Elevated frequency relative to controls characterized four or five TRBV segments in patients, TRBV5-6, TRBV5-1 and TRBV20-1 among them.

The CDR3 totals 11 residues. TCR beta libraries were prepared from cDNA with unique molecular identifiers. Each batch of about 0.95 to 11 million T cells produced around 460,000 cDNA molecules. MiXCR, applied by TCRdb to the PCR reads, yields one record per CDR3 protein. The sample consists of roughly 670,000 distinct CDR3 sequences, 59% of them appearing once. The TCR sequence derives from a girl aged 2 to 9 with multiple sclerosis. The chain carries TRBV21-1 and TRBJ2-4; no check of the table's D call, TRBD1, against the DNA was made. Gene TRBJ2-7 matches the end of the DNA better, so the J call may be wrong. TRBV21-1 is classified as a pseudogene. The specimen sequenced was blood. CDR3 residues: CASNGGLEQYF. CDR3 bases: TGTGCCAGCAATGGGGGGCTCGAGCAGTACTTC.